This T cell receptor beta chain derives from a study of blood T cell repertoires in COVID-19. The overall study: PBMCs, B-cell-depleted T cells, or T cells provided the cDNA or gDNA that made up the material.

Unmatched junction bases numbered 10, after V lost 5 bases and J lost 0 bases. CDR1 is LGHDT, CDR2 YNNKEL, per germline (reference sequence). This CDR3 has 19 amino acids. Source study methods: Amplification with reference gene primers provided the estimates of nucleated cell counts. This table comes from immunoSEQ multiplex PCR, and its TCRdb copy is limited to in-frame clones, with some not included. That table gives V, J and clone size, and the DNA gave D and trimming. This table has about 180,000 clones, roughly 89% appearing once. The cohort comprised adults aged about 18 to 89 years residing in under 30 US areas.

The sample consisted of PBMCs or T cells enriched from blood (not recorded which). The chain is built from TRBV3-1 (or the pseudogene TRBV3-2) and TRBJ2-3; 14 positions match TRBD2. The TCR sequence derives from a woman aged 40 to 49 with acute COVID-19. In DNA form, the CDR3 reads TGTGCCAGCAGCGCCCGACTAGCGGGGGGGATAACTAGCACAGATACGCAGTATTTT. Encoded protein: CASSARLAGGITSTDTQYF.